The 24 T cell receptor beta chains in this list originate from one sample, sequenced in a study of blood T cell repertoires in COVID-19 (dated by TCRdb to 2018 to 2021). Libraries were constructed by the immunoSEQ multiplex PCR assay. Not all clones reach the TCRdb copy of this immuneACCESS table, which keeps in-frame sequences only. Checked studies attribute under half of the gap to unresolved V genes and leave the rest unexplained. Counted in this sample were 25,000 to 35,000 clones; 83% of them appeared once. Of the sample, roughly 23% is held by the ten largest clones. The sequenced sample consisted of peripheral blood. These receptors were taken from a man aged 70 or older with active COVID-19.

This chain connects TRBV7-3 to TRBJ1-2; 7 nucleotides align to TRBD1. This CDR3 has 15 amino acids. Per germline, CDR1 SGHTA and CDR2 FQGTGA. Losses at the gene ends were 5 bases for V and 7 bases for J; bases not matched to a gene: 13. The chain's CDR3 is CASSDRQGSVGGYTF. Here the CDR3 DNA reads TGTGCCAGCAGCGACAGACAGGGAAGTGTAGGTGGCTACACCTTC. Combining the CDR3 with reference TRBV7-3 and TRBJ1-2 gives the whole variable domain GAGVSQTPSNKVTEKGKYVELRCDPISGHTALYWYRQSLGQGPEFLIYFQGTGAADDSGLPNDRFFAVRPEGSVSTLKIQRTERGDSAVYLCASSDRQGSVGGYTFGSGTRLTVV.

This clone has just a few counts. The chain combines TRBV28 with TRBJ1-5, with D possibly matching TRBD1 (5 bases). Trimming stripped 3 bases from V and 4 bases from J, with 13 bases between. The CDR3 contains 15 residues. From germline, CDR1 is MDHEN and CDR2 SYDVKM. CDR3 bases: TGTGCCAGCAGTTTGAGGGACTGGGGAAATCAGCCCCAGCATTTT. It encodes CASSLRDWGNQPQHF.

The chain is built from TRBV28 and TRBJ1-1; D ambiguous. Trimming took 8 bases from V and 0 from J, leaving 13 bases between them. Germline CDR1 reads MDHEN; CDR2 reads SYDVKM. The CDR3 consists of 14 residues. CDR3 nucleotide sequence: TGTGCCAGCCTACCCGGGGTCCTGAACACTGAAGCTTTCTTT. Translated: CASLPGVLNTEAFF. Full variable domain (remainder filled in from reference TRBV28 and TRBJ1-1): DVKVTQSSRYLVKRTGEKVFLECVQDMDHENMFWYRQDPGLGLRLIYFSYDVKMKEKGDIPEGYSVSREKKERFSLILESASTNQTSMYLCASLPGVLNTEAFFGQGTRLTVV.

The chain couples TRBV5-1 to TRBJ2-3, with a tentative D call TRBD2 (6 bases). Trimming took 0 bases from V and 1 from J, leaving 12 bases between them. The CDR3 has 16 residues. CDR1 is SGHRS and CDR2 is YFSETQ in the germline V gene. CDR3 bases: TGCGCCAGCAGCTTGGGGAGGGTCGGTGGCACAGATACGCAGTATTTT. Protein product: CASSLGRVGGTDTQYF.

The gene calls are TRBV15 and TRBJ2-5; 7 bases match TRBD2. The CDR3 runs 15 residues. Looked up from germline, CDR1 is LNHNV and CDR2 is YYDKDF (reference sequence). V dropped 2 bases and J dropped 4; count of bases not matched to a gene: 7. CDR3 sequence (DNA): TGTGCCACCAGCAGACGTCGCAGGGAGGGAGAGACCCAGTACTTC. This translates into CATSRRRREGETQYF.

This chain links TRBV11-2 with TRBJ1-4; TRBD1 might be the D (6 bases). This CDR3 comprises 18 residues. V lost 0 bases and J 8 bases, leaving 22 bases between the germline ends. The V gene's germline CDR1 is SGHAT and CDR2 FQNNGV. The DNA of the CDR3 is TGTGCCAGCAGCTTAGATTCCCGGGGGGCGGCCCTCGAAGAAAAACTGTTTTTT. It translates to CASSLDSRGAALEEKLFF.

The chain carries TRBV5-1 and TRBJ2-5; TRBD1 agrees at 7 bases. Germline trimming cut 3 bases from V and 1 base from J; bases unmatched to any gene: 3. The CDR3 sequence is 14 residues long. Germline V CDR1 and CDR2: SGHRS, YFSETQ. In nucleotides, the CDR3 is TGCGCCAGCAGCTCCCGGACAGGCCAAGAGACCCAGTACTTC. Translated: CASSSRTGQETQYF. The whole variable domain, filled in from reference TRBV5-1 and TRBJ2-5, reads KAGVTQTPRYLIKTRGQQVTLSCSPISGHRSVSWYQQTPGQGLQFLFEYFSETQRNKGNFPGRFSGRQFSNSRSEMNVSTLELGDSALYLCASSSRTGQETQYFGPGTRLLVL.

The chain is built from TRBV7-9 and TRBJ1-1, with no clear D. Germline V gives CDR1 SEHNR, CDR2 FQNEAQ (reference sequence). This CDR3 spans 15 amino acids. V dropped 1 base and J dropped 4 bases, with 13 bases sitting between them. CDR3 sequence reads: CASSLGLGSGTEAFF. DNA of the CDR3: TGTGCCAGCAGCTTAGGACTGGGTTCTGGCACTGAAGCTTTCTTT.

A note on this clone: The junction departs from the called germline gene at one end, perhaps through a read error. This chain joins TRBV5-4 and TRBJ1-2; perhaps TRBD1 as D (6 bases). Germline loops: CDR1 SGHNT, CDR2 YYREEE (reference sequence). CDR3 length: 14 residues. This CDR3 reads CTSSPRSGGASYTF. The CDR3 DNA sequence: TGTACCAGCAGCCCTCGATCGGGGGGCGCATCCTACACCTTC. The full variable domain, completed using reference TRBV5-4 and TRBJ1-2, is ETGVTQSPTHLIKTRGQQVTLRCSSQSGHNTVSWYQQALGQGPQFIFQYYREEENGRGNFPPRFSGLQFPNYSSELNVNALELDDSALYLCTSSPRSGGASYTFGSGTRLTVV.

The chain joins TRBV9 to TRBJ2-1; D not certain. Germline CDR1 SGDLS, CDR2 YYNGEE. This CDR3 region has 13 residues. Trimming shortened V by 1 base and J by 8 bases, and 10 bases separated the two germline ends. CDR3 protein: CASSVSLLDEQFF. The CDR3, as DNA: TGTGCCAGCAGCGTATCCCTCCTCGATGAGCAGTTCTTC.

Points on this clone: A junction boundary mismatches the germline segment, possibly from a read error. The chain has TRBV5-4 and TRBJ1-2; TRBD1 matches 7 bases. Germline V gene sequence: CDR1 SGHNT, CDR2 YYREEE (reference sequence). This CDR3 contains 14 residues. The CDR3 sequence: CTSSLGDSHYGYTF. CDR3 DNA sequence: TGTACCAGCAGCTTGGGGGACAGTCACTATGGCTACACCTTC.

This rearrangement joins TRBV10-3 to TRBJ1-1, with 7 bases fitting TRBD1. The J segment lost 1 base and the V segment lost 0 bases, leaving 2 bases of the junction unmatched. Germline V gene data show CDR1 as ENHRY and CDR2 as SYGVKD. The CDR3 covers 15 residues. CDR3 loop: CAISESGQQNTEAFF. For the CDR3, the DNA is TGTGCCATCAGTGAGTCGGGACAGCAGAACACTGAAGCTTTCTTT.

CDR3 amino acids: CASSLGETGTQYF. CDR3 in DNA: TGTGCCAGCAGCTTAGGGGAGACAGGGACGCAGTATTTT. This chain joins TRBV7-6 and TRBJ2-3; 7 positions agree with TRBD1. Unmatched junction bases numbered 4, after V lost 1 base and J lost 9 bases. Per the germline V gene, CDR1 is SGHVS and CDR2 is FNYEAQ. The CDR3 consists of 13 residues.

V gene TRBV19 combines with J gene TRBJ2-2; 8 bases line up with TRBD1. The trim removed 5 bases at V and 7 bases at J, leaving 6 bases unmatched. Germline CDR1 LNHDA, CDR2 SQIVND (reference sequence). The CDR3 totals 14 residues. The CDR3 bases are TGTGCCAGTAGTGTCTCAGGGGGCTACGGGGAGCTGTTTTTT. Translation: CASSVSGGYGELFF.

The CDR3 region is CASSLAGGMREKLFF. CDR3 bases: TGTGCCAGCAGCTTAGCCGGCGGGATGAGGGAAAAACTGTTTTTT. V is TRBV7-9 and J is TRBJ1-4; D remains ambiguous. The CDR3 is 15 amino acids. Trimming shortened V by 0 bases and J by 8 bases, and 13 bases separated the two germline ends. Germline V CDR1 and CDR2: SEHNR, FQNEAQ (reference sequence).

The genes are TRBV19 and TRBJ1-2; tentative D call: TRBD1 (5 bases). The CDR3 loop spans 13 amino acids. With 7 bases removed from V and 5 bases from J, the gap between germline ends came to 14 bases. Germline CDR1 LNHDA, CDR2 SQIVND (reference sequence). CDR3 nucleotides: TGTGCCAGTAACACACAGCGGGGGTATGGCTACACCTTC. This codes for CASNTQRGYGYTF.

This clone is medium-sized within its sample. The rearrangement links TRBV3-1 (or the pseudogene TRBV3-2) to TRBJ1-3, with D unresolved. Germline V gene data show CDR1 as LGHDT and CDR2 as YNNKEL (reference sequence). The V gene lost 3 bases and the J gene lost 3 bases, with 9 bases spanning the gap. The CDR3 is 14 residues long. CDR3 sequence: CASSHFRVGNTIYF. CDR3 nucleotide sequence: TGTGCCAGCAGCCATTTCCGCGTTGGAAACACCATATATTTT.

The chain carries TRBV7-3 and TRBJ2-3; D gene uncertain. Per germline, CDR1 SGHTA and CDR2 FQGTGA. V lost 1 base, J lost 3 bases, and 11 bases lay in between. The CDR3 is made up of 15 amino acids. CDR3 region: CASSLSVLPTDTQYF. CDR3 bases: TGTGCCAGCAGCTTAAGCGTTTTACCTACAGATACGCAGTATTTT.

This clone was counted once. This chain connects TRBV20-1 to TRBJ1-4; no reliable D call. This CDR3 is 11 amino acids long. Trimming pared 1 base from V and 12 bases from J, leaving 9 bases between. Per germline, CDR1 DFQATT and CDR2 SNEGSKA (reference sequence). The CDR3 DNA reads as TGCAGTGCTAGAGTGGGCATGGAACTGTTTTTT. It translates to CSARVGMELFF.

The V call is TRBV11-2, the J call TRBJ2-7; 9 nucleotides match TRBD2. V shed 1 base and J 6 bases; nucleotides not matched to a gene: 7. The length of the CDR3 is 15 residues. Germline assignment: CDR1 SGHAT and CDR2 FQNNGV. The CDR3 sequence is CASSLVEIAGVEQYF. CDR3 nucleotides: TGTGCCAGCAGCTTAGTCGAGATAGCGGGAGTCGAGCAGTACTTC.

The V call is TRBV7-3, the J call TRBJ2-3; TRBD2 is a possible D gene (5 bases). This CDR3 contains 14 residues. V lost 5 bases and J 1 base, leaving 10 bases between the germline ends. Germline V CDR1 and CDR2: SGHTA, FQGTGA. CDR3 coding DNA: TGTGCCAGCAGCAAAATGGGAGGCACAGATACGCAGTATTTT. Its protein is CASSKMGGTDTQYF.

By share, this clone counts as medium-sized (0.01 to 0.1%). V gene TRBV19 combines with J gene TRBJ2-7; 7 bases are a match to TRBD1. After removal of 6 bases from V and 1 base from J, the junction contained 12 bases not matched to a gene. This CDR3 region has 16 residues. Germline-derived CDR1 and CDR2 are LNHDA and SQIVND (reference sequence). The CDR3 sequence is CASRQNSGGRSYEQYF. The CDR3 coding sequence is TGTGCCAGTAGGCAAAATTCAGGGGGTAGGTCCTACGAGCAGTACTTC.

CDR3 bases: TGCACCAGCAGCCAAGAATACAGGGGGGCCGGGGCCAAAAACATTCAGTACTTC. Its protein is CTSSQEYRGAGAKNIQYF. The rearrangement uses TRBV1 and TRBJ2-4; the table's D gene call, TRBD1, was not cross checked with the DNA. TRBV1 is a listed pseudogene. The CDR3 contains 18 residues.

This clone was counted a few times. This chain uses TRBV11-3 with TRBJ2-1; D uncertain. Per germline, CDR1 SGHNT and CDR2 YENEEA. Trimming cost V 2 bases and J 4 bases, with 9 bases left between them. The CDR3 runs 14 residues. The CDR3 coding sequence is TGTGCCAGCAGCTTAAATAGTCTGTACAATGAGCAGTTCTTC. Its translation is CASSLNSLYNEQFF.